This T cell receptor (beta chain) was recorded in a study of blood T cells in healthy people across ages (dated by TCRdb to the mid-2010s). For context, the study as a whole: Template switching captured roughly one uniquely barcoded TCR beta cDNA molecule per two T cells in model experiments. The study measured age-related changes in TCR beta repertoire diversity using deep sequencing normalized with unique cDNA molecular identifiers. Four age groups were formed from the donors: young (average about 17 years), middle-aged (approximately 39), aged (approximately 60) and long-lived (roughly 88). To avoid experimental bias, donors of different ages were randomly spread across the sequencing lanes. Two additional independent replicas of 1 million unique cDNA reads from the same blood draw were analyzed for two donors (one aged 18 to 30 and one aged 80 or older). General conclusions and limits of the study: As age increased, observed TCR beta diversity per million T cells dropped in a roughly linear way, and a significant reduction was already evident by age 40. Conclusive comparison of naive and antigen-experienced compartments was prevented by the profiling of bulk unsorted PBMCs. Compared with the aged group, the long-lived group had more naive CD4+ T cells, fewer expanded clones and increased TCR diversity, suggesting age selection. The percentage of naive T cells measured by flow cytometry correlated strongly with observed TCR beta diversity. Because the CMV infection status of the donors was unknown, age-related changes in expanded clonotypes may potentially have been confounded. Total diversity estimates from one million sequenced T cells were considered lower bounds and underestimates.

Library prep was done by 5' RACE. Data came from an Illumina HiSeq 2500. A second PCR of about 6 to 12 cycles was run with a J-beta primer mix and a sample-barcoded 5' primer. A template-switch 5' adaptor carrying 12 random nucleotides introduced a unique molecular identifier onto each TCR beta cDNA molecule. At least 2.5 million CDR3-containing paired-end reads were obtained from each sample. All of the RNA was converted into first-strand cDNA using the Mint cDNA synthesis kit, with a TRBC-specific oligonucleotide serving as the primer. Following uracil-DNA glycosylase treatment, all cDNA underwent a first 18-cycle PCR with the universal primers M1SS and BC2_uni_R. The published analysis was carried out like this. Each sample was normalized by randomly selecting 1 million high-quality reads, each carrying a distinct molecular identifier. Instead of being binned into consensus sequences, reads with shared molecular identifiers were discarded. MiTCR, with a Q25 quality threshold and the strictest error-elimination algorithm, was used for CDR3 identification, clonotype clustering and error correction. Lower-bound total TCR beta diversity was estimated with a nonparametric unseen species model using Euler transformation. The raw public data were reprocessed by TCRdb itself: fastp quality trimming at Q25, MiXCR clonotype calling, in-frame beta chains only. Every distinct CDR3 protein forms one entry, paired with its most common genes and DNA. The V and J calls and clone size come from TCRdb's table, not from the authors' own analysis. The sample table shows hundreds of thousands of distinct CDR3 sequences, and around 62% are seen once. The ten largest clonotypes hold 28% of the sample.

Donors were 39 systemically healthy Caucasian individuals from Russia aged roughly 6 to 90 years. Around 10 milliliters of peripheral blood were drawn from each donor into EDTA-treated Vacutainer tubes. PBMCs were isolated by Ficoll-Paque density-gradient centrifugation, with at least 6 million obtained per sample. Trizol reagent was used to extract total RNA from the PBMCs, yielding at least 6 micrograms per sample. For every donor, an aliquot of PBMCs went through flow cytometry to measure the percentages of naive CD45RAhigh/CD27high T cells. The cysteine opens and the phenylalanine closes a CDR3 of 13 amino acids. Of all the DNA, just the CDR3 is kept, 39 bases in frame from base 1. V is shortened by 2 bases, J by 5 bases, and the region joining them spans 12 bases. The germline V gene (reference sequence) provides CDR1 DFQATT and CDR2 SNEGSKA. Concerning this clonotype: What this receptor recognizes is not known. No per-base quality is available; no much larger clone lies one base away.

The sequence came from a man between 25 and 39 years old in good health. The chain couples TRBV20-1 to TRBJ1-2; TRBD1 is perhaps the D gene, given 5 matching bases. Sequenced sample: blood. The CDR3 reads as follows: CSARPIDSYGYTF. The DNA sequence is as follows: TGCAGTGCTAGACCTATTGACAGTTATGGCTACACCTTC.